This TCR beta chain emerged from a study of blood T cell repertoires in COVID-19. Within 2 weeks of study entry, exposed participants had contacted a PCR-confirmed or clinician-diagnosed COVID-19 case. The method was immunoSEQ multiplex PCR; TCRdb's version includes in-frame clones alone and lacks a portion of them. This table holds approximately 140,000 clones, roughly 84% found once. The sequenced material came from PBMCs or T cells enriched from blood (not recorded which). This clonotype originated in a woman between 45 and 65 years old who had been exposed to COVID-19.

This chain's CDR3 is CASSVAPTGLAGGEQYF. The CDR3 region has the DNA TGTGCCAGCAGCGTTGCTCCCACCGGACTAGCGGGAGGCGAGCAGTACTTC. The V call is TRBV9, the J call TRBJ2-7; TRBD2 matches at 14 bases. With 2 bases clipped from V and 6 bases from J, the junction kept 10 bases outside the gene matches. Germline V gives CDR1 SGDLS, CDR2 YYNGEE. CDR3 length: 17 residues.